These 29 T cell receptor beta chains share one sample of origin, sequenced in a study of shared clonotypes between healthy human individuals. Clones were read by immunoSEQ multiplex PCR, and TCRdb kept only the in-frame ones, dropping some. The table includes under 1,100,000 clones, around 76% detected once. The specimen was memory CD4+ T cells sorted from blood. Subset in this sample: CD45RA-negative fraction. The receptors shown here come from a man in his late teens or twenties in good health.

The chain links TRBV11-2 to TRBJ2-3, with D perhaps assigned TRBD1 or TRBD2 (5 bases each). Germline V gene sequence: CDR1 SGHAT, CDR2 FQNNGV. The CDR3 runs to 15 residues. Trimming stripped 6 bases from V and 2 bases from J, with 15 bases between. CDR3: CASSGGAGYTDTQYF. As DNA, the CDR3 is TGTGCCAGCAGTGGGGGTGCGGGCTACACAGATACGCAGTATTTT.

CDR3 in amino acids: CASSLDSGGASDTQYF. The DNA of the CDR3 is TGCGCCAGCAGCTTGGATAGCGGGGGGGCCTCAGATACGCAGTATTTT. The J gene is TRBJ2-3, the V gene TRBV5-1, with 11 bases identical to TRBD2. The CDR3 sequence is 16 residues long. Germline V CDR1 and CDR2: SGHRS, YFSETQ. The trim removed 0 bases at V and 4 bases at J, leaving 4 bases unmatched.

This rearrangement joins TRBV2 to TRBJ2-7; the D gene could be TRBD1 or TRBD2 (5 bases each). The germline gives CDR1 SNHLY, CDR2 FYNNEI. The CDR3 consists of 16 residues. Trimming took off 6 bases at V and 0 bases at J, with 18 bases between the two ends. CDR3 DNA: TGTGCCAGCAGCCGAGAGGGCCAGGGAAGCTCCTACGAGCAGTACTTC. This translates into CASSREGQGSSYEQYF.

This clone came up a few times. This chain uses TRBV6-5 with TRBJ1-6; D is perhaps TRBD1 (5 bases). V lost 6 bases, J lost 8 bases, and 8 bases lay in between. The CDR3 loop spans 12 amino acids. From germline, CDR1 is MNHEY and CDR2 SVGAGI. The CDR3 here is CASRSGDSPLHF. As DNA, the CDR3 is TGTGCCAGCAGATCGGGGGATTCACCCCTCCACTTT.

The chain has TRBV27 and TRBJ1-2; possible D gene TRBD1, 5 bases. The V gene lost 2 bases and the J gene lost 4 bases, with 11 bases spanning the gap. CDR1 is MNHEY, CDR2 SMNVEV, per germline (reference sequence). This CDR3 contains 14 residues. The CDR3 coding sequence is TGTGCCAGCAGTTTAAAAGAGGGGAGCTATGGCTACACCTTC. It translates to CASSLKEGSYGYTF.

This clone was detected only a few times. J is TRBJ2-5 and V is TRBV9, with 8 bases lining up with TRBD1. Trimming at V came to 3 bases and at J to 4 bases, leaving 11 bases not matched to a gene. Germline CDR1 SGDLS, CDR2 YYNGEE. The CDR3 has 16 amino acids. The CDR3 region is CASSGADRGRGETQYF. In DNA, the CDR3 is TGTGCCAGCAGCGGGGCAGACAGGGGACGCGGAGAGACCCAGTACTTC.

V is TRBV5-1 and J is TRBJ1-2; 7 bases are a match to TRBD1. Germline CDR1 and CDR2: SGHRS and YFSETQ. Trimming cost V 0 bases and J 0 bases; bases outside gene matches: 8. This CDR3 is 17 amino acids long. CDR3 sequence (DNA): TGCGCCAGCAGCTTGGGGACAGGTAAACACGCTAACTATGGCTACACCTTC. Amino acid sequence: CASSLGTGKHANYGYTF.

This clone came up a few times. The chain employs TRBV5-1 and TRBJ2-1, with a possible D match to TRBD2 (7 bases). V was clipped by 7 bases and J by 8 bases, with 19 bases between them. Germline-derived CDR1 and CDR2 are SGHRS and YFSETQ. The CDR3 totals 14 residues. The CDR3 reads CASSGGGGPDEQFF. For the CDR3, the DNA is TGCGCCAGCTCCGGAGGGGGGGGACCCGATGAGCAGTTCTTC. Full variable domain (rest looked up from reference TRBV5-1 and TRBJ2-1): KAGVTQTPRYLIKTRGQQVTLSCSPISGHRSVSWYQQTPGQGLQFLFEYFSETQRNKGNFPGRFSGRQFSNSRSEMNVSTLELGDSALYLCASSGGGGPDEQFFGPGTRLTVL.

The J gene is TRBJ1-5, the V gene TRBV6-5; no clear D. Germline V lookup: CDR1 MNHEY, CDR2 SVGAGI. This CDR3 has 13 amino acids. The V gene lost 5 bases and the J gene lost 3 bases, with 8 bases spanning the gap. The chain's CDR3 is CASSPPDNQPQHF. CDR3 coding DNA: TGTGCCAGCAGTCCGCCGGACAATCAGCCCCAGCATTTT.

The chain uses TRBV6-1 and TRBJ2-7; TRBD1 aligns across 11 bases. Germline loops: CDR1 MNHNS, CDR2 SASEGT. Losses at the gene ends were 6 bases for V and 7 bases for J; bases not matched to a gene: 5. The CDR3 spans 13 residues. In nucleotides, the CDR3 is TGTGCCAGCAGGGACAGGGGGCCGGAAGAGCAGTACTTC. Its protein product is CASRDRGPEEQYF.

The genes are TRBV4-2 and TRBJ2-7, with D unresolved. Per germline, CDR1 LGHNA and CDR2 YNFKEQ. The CDR3 has 14 amino acids. V dropped 0 bases and J dropped 3 bases, with 9 bases sitting between them. CDR3 amino acids: CASSQDLLVYEQYF. CDR3 nucleotide sequence: TGTGCCAGCAGCCAAGATCTTCTAGTCTACGAGCAGTACTTC.

Only a few counts were recorded for this clone. This sequence joins TRBV2 and TRBJ2-3; a weak D match, TRBD2 (6 bases). V was pared by 7 bases and J by 3 bases, with 11 bases between. The CDR3 spans 13 residues. CDR1 and CDR2 (germline): SNHLY, FYNNEI. The CDR3 protein is CASNAGLTDTQYF. Written as DNA, the CDR3 is TGTGCCAGCAATGCGGGGTTAACAGATACGCAGTATTTT.

J is TRBJ2-7 and V is TRBV14; D tentatively reads TRBD1 or TRBD2 (5 bases each). From germline, CDR1 is SGHDN and CDR2 FVKESK. The CDR3 sequence is 13 residues long. V gave up 1 base and J gave up 9 bases, with 13 bases separating them. CDR3 amino acids: CASSQGRDGLQYF. The DNA of the CDR3 is TGTGCCAGCAGCCAAGGAAGGGACGGGCTGCAGTACTTC.

The V call is TRBV6-1, the J call TRBJ2-1; 7 bases match TRBD2. CDR1 is MNHNS and CDR2 is SASEGT in the germline V gene. The CDR3 loop spans 16 amino acids. V shed 4 bases, J shed 1 base, and the junction held 7 bases outside the gene matches. The CDR3 protein is CASSGLGGGSYNEQFF. In DNA, the CDR3 is TGTGCCAGCAGTGGCCTTGGCGGGGGATCCTACAATGAGCAGTTCTTC.

The V gene is TRBV4-2, the J gene TRBJ2-3, with D possibly being TRBD1 (5 bases). Trimming left V 0 bases short and J 8 bases short, with 12 bases between. The CDR3 extends over 14 amino acids. Germline loops: CDR1 LGHNA, CDR2 YNFKEQ. For the CDR3, the DNA is TGTGCCAGCAGCCAAGAAGGGGCCGAGGCTACGCAGTATTTT. This sequence encodes CASSQEGAEATQYF.

The rearrangement links TRBV9 to TRBJ2-3; TRBD2 might be the D (5 bases). The V and J ends lost 3 bases and 1 base respectively, with 15 bases between them. From germline, CDR1 is SGDLS and CDR2 YYNGEE. CDR3 length equals 16 residues. CDR3 sequence: CASSEAWGDRTDTQYF. CDR3 DNA sequence: TGTGCCAGCAGCGAGGCCTGGGGAGATCGCACAGATACGCAGTATTTT.

The chain uses TRBV14 and TRBJ1-2; TRBD1 matches at 7 bases. Germline V gives CDR1 SGHDN, CDR2 FVKESK. The CDR3 has 15 residues. V lost 4 bases, J lost 8 bases, and 13 bases stayed unmatched. The CDR3 coding sequence is TGTGCCAGCAGCCCTCGGGACAGAATTTCAGGAGGCTACACCTTC. Its protein product is CASSPRDRISGGYTF.

V and J are TRBV28 and TRBJ2-7; no reliable D call. The CDR3 loop spans 13 amino acids. V lost 7 bases and J lost 1, with 11 bases in between. Germline lookup yields CDR1 MDHEN and CDR2 SYDVKM. The CDR3 bases are TGTGCCAGCACCCATAGAAATTCCTACGAGCAGTACTTC. It translates to CASTHRNSYEQYF.

The V gene is TRBV6-1, the J gene TRBJ1-3, with TRBD1 identical over 8 bases. CDR3 size: 16 residues. V was clipped by 4 bases and J by 1 base; unmatched bases: 6. Germline loops: CDR1 MNHNS, CDR2 SASEGT. The CDR3 sequence: CASSGDRSYSGNTIYF. CDR3 DNA: TGTGCCAGCAGTGGGGACAGGTCCTATTCTGGAAACACCATATATTTT.

About this clone: Distinct nucleotide sequences in the sample also encode this CDR3. The chain uses TRBV9 and TRBJ1-2; D is unresolved. Germline CDR1 SGDLS, CDR2 YYNGEE. Trimming shortened V by 0 bases and J by 2 bases, and 5 bases separated the two germline ends. There are 13 residues in the CDR3. DNA of the CDR3: TGTGCCAGCAGCGTAGATACCAACTATGGCTACACCTTC. This encodes CASSVDTNYGYTF.

V gene TRBV5-1 combines with J gene TRBJ1-2; 8 nucleotides align to TRBD1. Germline CDR1 reads SGHRS; CDR2 reads YFSETQ. The CDR3 consists of 15 residues. V lost 0 bases, J lost 8 bases, and 9 bases stayed unmatched. The CDR3 reads CASSLEGQARLGYTF. CDR3 nucleotides: TGCGCCAGCAGCTTGGAGGGACAGGCCAGGTTGGGCTACACCTTC.

This sequence joins TRBV5-1 and TRBJ2-1, with a possible D match to TRBD2 (5 bases). The length of the CDR3 is 15 residues. Trimming left V 0 bases short and J 2 bases short, with 9 bases between. The germline CDR1 and CDR2 sequences are SGHRS and YFSETQ. The DNA of the CDR3 is TGCGCCAGCAGCTTGGAGCCGGGGACCTACAATGAGCAGTTCTTC. It is translated as CASSLEPGTYNEQFF. Combining the CDR3 with reference TRBV5-1 and TRBJ2-1 gives the whole variable domain KAGVTQTPRYLIKTRGQQVTLSCSPISGHRSVSWYQQTPGQGLQFLFEYFSETQRNKGNFPGRFSGRQFSNSRSEMNVSTLELGDSALYLCASSLEPGTYNEQFFGPGTRLTVL.

V and J are TRBV7-6 and TRBJ1-1; the D is unclear. V was shortened by 9 bases and J by 1 base, with 9 bases between the two germline ends. Germline values: CDR1 SGHVS, CDR2 FNYEAQ. CDR3 length: 12 amino acids. The CDR3 is CASRPANTEAFF. The DNA of the CDR3 is TGTGCCAGTAGACCGGCGAACACTGAAGCTTTCTTT. Full variable domain (remainder filled in from reference TRBV7-6 and TRBJ1-1): GAGVSQSPRYKVTKRGQDVALRCDPISGHVSLYWYRQALGQGPEFLTYFNYEAQQDKSGLPNDRFSAERPEGSISTLTIQRTEQRDSAMYRCASRPANTEAFFGQGTRLTVV.

Ten or more counts support this clone. V is TRBV28 and J is TRBJ2-7; 12 bases are a match to TRBD1. The CDR3 runs 15 residues. Trimming removed 6 bases from V and 0 bases from J; junction bases left unmatched: 3. Germline V gene lookup returns CDR1 MDHEN and CDR2 SYDVKM. For the CDR3, the DNA is TGTGCCAGCAGGGAGGGACAGGGGGCCTCCTACGAGCAGTACTTC. It yields the protein CASREGQGASYEQYF.

This chain links TRBV10-3 with TRBJ2-5; TRBD2 matches 9 bases. The CDR3 is 16 amino acids. Trimming took 3 bases from V and 4 from J; bases not matched to a gene: 9. CDR1 ENHRY and CDR2 SYGVKD come from the germline V gene. CDR3 bases: TGTGCCATCAGTGATGGCGGGGGGGCTATCGGAGAGACCCAGTACTTC. It encodes CAISDGGGAIGETQYF.

This clone was counted once. The same CDR3 is also encoded by other DNA sequences in this sample. The rearrangement uses TRBV28 and TRBJ2-1; D perhaps matches TRBD2 (6 bases). The germline gives CDR1 MDHEN, CDR2 SYDVKM. There are 14 residues in the CDR3. V lost 3 bases and J 1 base, leaving 7 bases between the germline ends. The CDR3 DNA sequence: TGTGCCAGCAGTTTGGGGGGTTCCTACAATGAGCAGTTCTTC. The encoded protein is CASSLGGSYNEQFF.

The rearrangement links TRBV5-1 to TRBJ1-5; D is perhaps TRBD1 (5 bases). Looked up from germline, CDR1 is SGHRS and CDR2 is YFSETQ. The CDR3 sequence is 15 residues long. Trimming stripped 1 base from V and 0 bases from J, with 8 bases between. The CDR3 reads CASSLKGLSNQPQHF. In DNA form, the CDR3 reads TGCGCCAGCAGCTTGAAGGGACTTAGCAATCAGCCCCAGCATTTT.

This chain links TRBV30 with TRBJ1-3; the match to TRBD1 covers 9 bases. Germline V gene lookup returns CDR1 GTSNPN and CDR2 SVGIG (reference sequence). The CDR3 is made up of 18 amino acids. With 0 bases clipped from V and 1 base from J, the junction kept 10 bases outside the gene matches. The CDR3 region has the DNA TGTGCCTGGAGTGTACTGGGTGGGACAGGGAGGTCTGGAAACACCATATATTTT. Translation: CAWSVLGGTGRSGNTIYF.

The rearrangement joins TRBV2 to TRBJ2-1; 9 bases line up with TRBD2. Germline V gene sequence: CDR1 SNHLY, CDR2 FYNNEI. Losses at the gene ends were 6 bases for V and 0 bases for J; bases not matched to a gene: 6. The CDR3 spans 16 residues. The CDR3 here is CASRLRLADSYNEQFF. The DNA of the CDR3 is TGTGCCAGCAGACTCCGACTAGCGGACTCCTACAATGAGCAGTTCTTC.